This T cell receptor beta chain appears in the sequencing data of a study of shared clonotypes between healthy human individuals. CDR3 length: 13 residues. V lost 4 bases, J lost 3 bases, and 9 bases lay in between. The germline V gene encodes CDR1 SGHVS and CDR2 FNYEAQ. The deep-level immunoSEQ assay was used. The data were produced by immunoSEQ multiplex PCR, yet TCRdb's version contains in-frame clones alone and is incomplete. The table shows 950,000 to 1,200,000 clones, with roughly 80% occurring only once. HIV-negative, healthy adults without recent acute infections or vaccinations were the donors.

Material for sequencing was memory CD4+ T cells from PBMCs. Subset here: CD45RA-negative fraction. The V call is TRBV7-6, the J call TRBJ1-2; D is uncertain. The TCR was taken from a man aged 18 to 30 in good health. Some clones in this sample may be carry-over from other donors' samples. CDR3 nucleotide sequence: TGTGCCAGCAGCTCGCGGGCGGACTATGGCTACACCTTC. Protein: CASSSRADYGYTF.